The 28 T cell receptor beta chains below all came from one sample that was sequenced in a study of post-analysis software for immune sequencing data. Study outcomes and limitations: TRBV5-6, TRBV5-1 and TRBV20-1 belonged to a set of about 5 TRBV segments that were more frequent in patients than controls.

Antigen specificity for these receptors is unknown. Carried by the TCR beta cDNA libraries were unique molecular identifiers. TCRdb fed the PCR reads into MiXCR, producing one record per CDR3 protein. The table has approximately 660,000 distinct CDR3 sequences, 55% to 70% seen once. The specimen sequenced was blood. The receptor set was obtained from a girl aged 2 to 10 with multiple sclerosis.

The V gene is TRBV20-1, the J gene TRBJ1-2, with D unclear. V was clipped by 0 bases and J by 8 bases, with 10 bases between them. The CDR3 is 12 amino acids. Germline lookup yields CDR1 DFQATT and CDR2 SNEGSKA (reference sequence). The CDR3 is CSARDYPGGYTF. CDR3 nucleotide sequence: TGCAGTGCTAGAGATTACCCTGGAGGCTACACCTTC.

V and J are TRBV4-1 and TRBJ2-5; 9 bases map to TRBD2. Germline CDR1 MGHRA, CDR2 YSYEKL. CDR3 length: 15 amino acids. V lost 4 bases and J lost 4; bases outside the gene matches: 7. CDR3 DNA: TGCGCCAGCAGCCCCCGCGGGGGGGAGGGAGAGACCCAGTACTTC. Amino acid sequence: CASSPRGGEGETQYF.

The rearrangement joins TRBV29-1 to TRBJ1-2; D gene unclear. Between the trimmed V and J ends, which lost 0 bases and 3 bases, there was a span of 14 bases. This CDR3 spans 15 amino acids. CDR1 is SQVTM and CDR2 is ANQGSEA in the germline V gene. The CDR3 loop reads CSVEDRRKADYGYTF. For the CDR3, the DNA is TGCAGCGTTGAAGATAGGCGTAAGGCGGACTATGGCTACACCTTC.

The rearrangement joins TRBV20-1 to TRBJ2-3; no clear D gene. This CDR3 spans 15 amino acids. V was shortened by 2 bases and J by 0 bases, with 12 bases between the two germline ends. CDR1 and CDR2 from the germline V gene are DFQATT and SNEGSKA (reference sequence). The DNA of the CDR3 is TGCAGTGCTAGAAACCGCGCTGCTAGCACAGATACGCAGTATTTT. It yields the protein CSARNRAASTDTQYF.

J is TRBJ1-3 and V is TRBV7-2, with 7 bases fitting TRBD1. The CDR3 is 15 amino acids. Looked up from germline, CDR1 is SGHTA and CDR2 is FQGNSA. The V gene end was trimmed by 4 bases and the J gene end by 0 bases; junction bases not matched to a gene: 3. CDR3 nucleotide sequence: TGTGCCAGCAGCTGGAGGGACAGCTCTGGAAACACCATATATTTT. It codes for CASSWRDSSGNTIYF. The full variable domain, its missing parts supplied by reference TRBV7-2 and TRBJ1-3, is GAGVSQSPSNKVTEKGKDVELRCDPISGHTALYWYRQSLGQGLEFLIYFQGNSAPDKSGLPSDRFSAERTGGSVSTLTIQRTQQEDSAVYLCASSWRDSSGNTIYFGEGSWLTVV.

In its sample, this clonotype was seen a few times. The V gene is TRBV29-1, the J gene TRBJ2-3, with D perhaps TRBD1 (5 bases). Germline CDR1 SQVTM, CDR2 ANQGSEA. V shed 1 base and J shed 7 bases, with 15 bases lying between them. CDR3 length equals 14 residues. The CDR3 spells CSVEVRGRINTQYF. The CDR3 DNA follows: TGCAGCGTTGAAGTAAGGGGTCGGATAAATACGCAGTATTTT.

This clonotype was seen a handful of times. The rearrangement joins TRBV7-6 to TRBJ2-1; D gene uncertain. CDR1 and CDR2 (germline): SGHVS, FNYEAQ. The CDR3 covers 15 residues. V was shortened by 3 bases and J by 7 bases, with 16 bases between the two germline ends. The CDR3: CASSLDDISTNEQFF. CDR3 sequence (DNA): TGTGCCAGCAGCTTGGATGACATCTCTACAAATGAGCAGTTCTTC.

The gene calls are TRBV14 and TRBJ1-1; D remains unclear. The V end lost 1 base, the J end lost 8 bases, and 5 bases lay between the germline ends. There are 11 residues in the CDR3. Germline assignment: CDR1 SGHDN and CDR2 FVKESK. The CDR3 spells CASSQGREAFF. In DNA form, the CDR3 reads TGTGCCAGCAGCCAAGGGAGAGAAGCTTTCTTT.

V and J are TRBV5-4 and TRBJ2-1; 11 bases agree with TRBD2. The CDR3 length is 16 residues. CDR1 and CDR2 from the germline V gene are SGHNT and YYREEE (reference sequence). V lost 0 bases and J lost 7; bases outside the gene matches: 6. The CDR3 DNA sequence: TGTGCCAGCAGCTTGGTGGCCTCTAGCGGGAGGAATGAGCAGTTCTTC. This gives the protein CASSLVASSGRNEQFF.

This clonotype was picked up a small number of times. The chain is built from TRBV20-1 and TRBJ1-5; 10 bases agree with TRBD1. The CDR3 length is 14 residues. Germline values: CDR1 DFQATT, CDR2 SNEGSKA (reference sequence). V trimming: 6 bases; J trimming: 4 bases; junction bases outside the gene matches: 6. For the CDR3, the DNA is TGCAGTGCATTAGACAGGGGGCGTAATCAGCCCCAGCATTTT. Translated, it gives CSALDRGRNQPQHF.

The CDR3 region is CSASSGGGETQYF. CDR3 sequence (DNA): TGCAGTGCTTCTAGCGGGGGGGGAGAGACCCAGTACTTC. V usage is TRBV20-1 and J usage is TRBJ2-5; 12 nucleotides match TRBD2. With 5 bases clipped from V and 4 bases from J, the junction kept 2 bases outside the gene matches. This CDR3 comprises 13 residues. Germline V CDR1 and CDR2: DFQATT, SNEGSKA (reference sequence).

In its sample, this clonotype was seen a few times. The J gene is TRBJ2-3, the V gene TRBV29-1; D is ambiguous. Trimming removed 4 bases at V and 2 bases at J, with 13 bases between. The CDR3 runs 14 residues. The germline V gene encodes CDR1 SQVTM and CDR2 ANQGSEA. The CDR3 sequence is CSVAVSGYTDTQYF. The CDR3 bases are TGCAGCGTTGCGGTTTCAGGCTACACAGATACGCAGTATTTT.

The genes are TRBV19 and TRBJ2-5; possibly TRBD1 for D (6 bases). Germline CDR1 is LNHDA and CDR2 is SQIVND (reference sequence). Trimming stripped 3 bases from V and 5 bases from J, with 16 bases between. This CDR3 has 15 amino acids. The CDR3 sequence is CASSILTGSGETQYF. The CDR3 nucleotides read TGTGCCAGTAGTATCCTCACAGGGTCTGGGGAGACCCAGTACTTC.

The genes are TRBV7-2 and TRBJ2-2, with D maybe TRBD2 (6 bases). Trimming removed 5 bases at V and 1 base at J, with 17 bases between. Germline CDR1 is SGHTA and CDR2 is FQGNSA. The CDR3 loop spans 17 amino acids. CDR3 bases: TGTGCCAGCAGCCCACGCTGGGGACTTCTGAACACCGGGGAGCTGTTTTTT. Residues: CASSPRWGLLNTGELFF.

The V and J genes are TRBV29-1 and TRBJ2-1; 7 nucleotides align to TRBD2. V shed 7 bases and J 6 bases; nucleotides not matched to a gene: 6. The CDR3 contains 12 residues. CDR1 and CDR2 from the germline V gene are SQVTM and ANQGSEA. In nucleotides, the CDR3 is TGCAGCGCCCATGGCGGGAGCAATGAGCAGTTCTTC. The encoded protein is CSAHGGSNEQFF.

The rearrangement uses TRBV7-9 and TRBJ2-7, with TRBD1 matching over 9 bases. V gave up 4 bases and J gave up 0 bases; unmatched junction bases: 7. CDR3 length: 16 residues. Germline V gives CDR1 SEHNR, CDR2 FQNEAQ (reference sequence). In DNA form, the CDR3 reads TGTGCCAGCAGCTCAGGACAGGGGCCCCTCTCCTACGAGCAGTACTTC. Translation gives CASSSGQGPLSYEQYF.

This chain connects TRBV6-5 to TRBJ2-1; 9 bases are shared with TRBD1. V lost 4 bases, J lost 10 bases, and 8 bases stayed unmatched. Germline CDR1 reads MNHEY; CDR2 reads SVGAGI. CDR3 length equals 14 residues. In DNA, the CDR3 is TGTGCCAGCAGTTCCGGGACAGGGATTCGGGAGCAGTTCTTC. Residues: CASSSGTGIREQFF.

V and J are TRBV10-2 and TRBJ1-1, with 7 bases lining up with TRBD1. CDR1 is WSHSY and CDR2 is SAAADI in the germline V gene. V was pared by 10 bases and J by 4 bases, with 9 bases of the junction left unmatched. CDR3 size: 13 residues. The CDR3 loop reads CAIQTGFGTEAFF. The CDR3 nucleotides are TGCGCCATCCAGACAGGGTTCGGCACTGAAGCTTTCTTT.

About this clonotype itself: One junction end does not reproduce the germline sequence, and a read error may be involved. The V call is TRBV10-3, the J call TRBJ2-3; TRBD2 matches at 8 bases. Germline V gene sequence: CDR1 ENHRY, CDR2 SYGVKD. The CDR3 covers 15 residues. The CDR3 spells CATSPAGVGTDTRYF. DNA of the CDR3: TGTGCCACCTCTCCAGCGGGGGTTGGCACAGATACGCGGTATTTT.

This clonotype was seen more than once but under ten times. V usage is TRBV10-3 and J usage is TRBJ2-5; D is unresolved. Germline V gene lookup returns CDR1 ENHRY and CDR2 SYGVKD. The CDR3 spans 13 residues. V gave up 5 bases and J gave up 1 base, with 8 bases separating them. In nucleotides, the CDR3 is TGTGCCATCAGTCCCGGACCCCAAGAGACCCAGTACTTC. This encodes CAISPGPQETQYF.

On this clonotype itself: At one of its ends the junction is not consistent with the germline gene, which may arise from a read error. The chain links TRBV7-6 to TRBJ2-7; no definite D call. This CDR3 contains 14 residues. In germline, CDR1 is SGHVS, CDR2 FNYEAQ. The CDR3 sequence: CASSLAIDSHEQYF. CDR3 sequence (DNA): TGTGCCAGCAGCTTAGCAATCGACTCCCACGAGCAGTACTTC. Full variable domain (outside the CDR3, taken from reference TRBV7-6 and TRBJ2-7): GAGVSQSPRYKVTKRGQDVALRCDPISGHVSLYWYRQALGQGPEFLTYFNYEAQQDKSGLPNDRFSAERPEGSISTLTIQRTEQRDSAMYRCASSLAIDSHEQYFGPGTRLTVT.

This clonotype was detected only once. The chain has TRBV3-1 and TRBJ2-4, with D perhaps matching TRBD1 (7 bases). Germline CDR1 reads LGHDT; CDR2 reads YNNKEL (reference sequence). The CDR3 sequence is 18 residues long. V gave up 0 bases and J gave up 9 bases, with 24 bases separating them. The DNA of the CDR3 is TGTGCCAGCAGCCAAGATAGCGGAACCGGGACAGCGGGCGGCATTCAGTACTTC. Protein product: CASSQDSGTGTAGGIQYF.

This clonotype was recorded a few times. The chain combines TRBV10-3 with TRBJ2-1, with TRBD2 identical over 11 bases. Trimming removed 8 bases from V and 5 bases from J; junction bases left unmatched: 8. Germline-derived CDR1 and CDR2 are ENHRY and SYGVKD. The CDR3 has 15 amino acids. CDR3 residues: CAIGANSGGDNEQFF. CDR3 DNA: TGTGCCATCGGAGCGAATAGCGGGGGGGACAATGAGCAGTTCTTC.

V and J are TRBV3-1 and TRBJ2-3; 12 bases align to TRBD2. The CDR3 sequence is 16 residues long. The germline V gene has CDR1 LGHDT and CDR2 YNNKEL (reference sequence). Trimming at V came to 5 bases and at J to 5 bases, leaving 8 bases not matched to a gene. The CDR3 DNA sequence: TGTGCCAGCAGCTTACGACTAGCGGGAGAGAGAGATACGCAGTATTTT. Encoded protein: CASSLRLAGERDTQYF.

This clonotype was counted a few times. This chain uses TRBV12-3 or TRBV12-4 with TRBJ2-1; TRBD1 agrees at 7 bases. The CDR3 is 16 residues long. Trimming at V came to 6 bases and at J to 0 bases, leaving 8 bases not matched to a gene. CDR3 sequence (DNA): TGTGCCAGCAGGCCCTTCGGGGACAGCTCCTACAATGAGCAGTTCTTC. Encoded protein: CASRPFGDSSYNEQFF.

The rearrangement links TRBV28 to TRBJ2-5, with 10 bases that match TRBD2. Germline CDR1 MDHEN, CDR2 SYDVKM. The CDR3 consists of 15 residues. V lost 6 bases to trimming and J lost 2 bases; unmatched junction nucleotides: 6. CDR3 sequence reads: CASRVGLAVQETQYF. CDR3 DNA sequence: TGTGCCAGCAGGGTAGGACTAGCGGTTCAAGAGACCCAGTACTTC.

To note about this clonotype: A junction end diverges from the germline sequence, so it may reflect a read error. The chain combines TRBV12-3 or TRBV12-4 with TRBJ2-1; 7 nucleotides match TRBD2. The CDR3 spans 13 residues. This chain's CDR3 is CACSAGRSNEQFF. CDR3 sequence (DNA): TGTGCCTGCAGCGCCGGGAGGTCAAATGAGCAGTTCTTC.

A few counts support this clonotype. V and J are TRBV29-1 and TRBJ2-5; weak D call: TRBD1 (6 bases). Germline-derived CDR1 and CDR2 are SQVTM and ANQGSEA. CDR3 length: 13 amino acids. V lost 7 bases and J 4 bases, leaving 16 bases between the germline ends. The CDR3 bases are TGCAGCGCCACGGGTGGGGGCTCAGAGACCCAGTACTTC. Encoded protein: CSATGGGSETQYF.